Presented here are 9 T cell receptor beta chains from one specimen sequenced in a study of T cells in Graves' hyperthyroidism and ophthalmopathy. There were TCR beta CDR3 regions amplified from RNA transcripts. During a first-round RT-PCR of the TCR CDR3, the HTBI primer set was used. Each CDR3 protein gets one entry after TCRdb re-called the multiplex PCR reads with MiXCR. The table records fewer than 450,000 distinct CDR3 sequences, about 18% of them present only once. Sequencing input: blood. The receptor source for this set is a woman aged 25 to 39 with Graves' hyperthyroidism that later progressed to Graves' ophthalmopathy.

This clonotype was counted only a few times. This sequence joins TRBV29-1 and TRBJ1-2; D possibly corresponds to TRBD1 (6 bases). This CDR3 comprises 12 residues. Trimming pared 6 bases from V and 4 bases from J, leaving 12 bases between. Germline V gene data show CDR1 as SQVTM and CDR2 as ANQGSEA. CDR3 bases: TGCAGCGTACAGGGCATCGGCTATGGCTACACCTTC. Its translation is CSVQGIGYGYTF.

This clonotype showed up just once. The chain is built from TRBV19 and TRBJ2-1, with D perhaps TRBD2 (5 bases). This CDR3 contains 14 residues. V was cut by 3 bases and J by 6 bases, with 12 bases left in between. Per germline, CDR1 LNHDA and CDR2 SQIVND (reference sequence). CDR3 in DNA: TGTGCCAGTAGTATGAGGAACAGCGGCAATGAGCAGTTCTTC. Translated, it gives CASSMRNSGNEQFF.

The genes are TRBV5-1 and TRBJ1-2; 10 bases agree with TRBD1. This CDR3 has 14 amino acids. Germline CDR1 is SGHRS and CDR2 is YFSETQ. With V trimmed by 2 bases and J by 8 bases, 6 bases remained unmatched. In DNA, the CDR3 is TGCGCCAGCAGCTTCGACAGGGGGCGGAGCGGCTACACCTTC. Encoded protein: CASSFDRGRSGYTF.

V is TRBV10-3 and J is TRBJ1-1; D uncertain. Germline V gives CDR1 ENHRY, CDR2 SYGVKD. The CDR3 length is 14 residues. Trimming removed 2 bases from V and 1 base from J, with 8 bases in between. DNA of the CDR3: TGTGCCATCAGTGAGGGCGGGTCGAACACTGAAGCTTTCTTT. Translation: CAISEGGSNTEAFF.

This clonotype was picked up many times. The J gene is TRBJ1-5, the V gene TRBV5-4, with 12 bases that match TRBD1. Germline CDR1 is SGHNT and CDR2 is YYREEE (reference sequence). V dropped 4 bases and J dropped 6; count of bases not matched to a gene: 5. The CDR3 sequence is 15 residues long. CDR3 sequence (DNA): TGTGCCAGCAGCGCGGGACAGGGGGCTGGTCAGCCCCAGCATTTT. Translation gives CASSAGQGAGQPQHF.

This clonotype has ten or more counts. This chain uses TRBV6-5 with TRBJ1-3; D is uncertain. Trimming took off 4 bases at V and 2 bases at J, with 12 bases between the two ends. The germline CDR1 and CDR2 sequences are MNHEY and SVGAGI. This CDR3 is built from 15 residues. The CDR3 reads CASSSGRLTGNTIYF. DNA of the CDR3: TGTGCCAGCAGTTCGGGCAGACTTACTGGAAACACCATATATTTT.

The chain employs TRBV6-1 and TRBJ1-6; no clear D gene. CDR1 is MNHNS, CDR2 SASEGT, per germline. The CDR3 is 15 residues long. V was clipped by 8 bases and J by 3 bases, with 14 bases between them. CDR3 amino acids: CASVPRDYYNSPLHF. The CDR3 nucleotides read TGTGCCAGCGTCCCAAGGGATTACTATAATTCACCCCTCCACTTT.

There are many counts of this clonotype. The chain uses TRBV29-1 and TRBJ2-7; D possibly corresponds to TRBD2 (6 bases). This CDR3 is built from 15 residues. Germline values: CDR1 SQVTM, CDR2 ANQGSEA. V was trimmed by 4 bases and J by 3 bases, leaving 19 bases between them. The CDR3 region is CSVAGPGTRDYEQYF. The CDR3 nucleotides read TGCAGCGTTGCGGGCCCTGGGACTCGGGACTACGAGCAGTACTTC.

This clonotype was recorded many times. The V gene is TRBV12-3 or TRBV12-4, the J gene TRBJ1-6, with 8 positions matching TRBD1. The CDR3 spans 14 residues. V trimming: 6 bases; J trimming: 5 bases; junction bases outside the gene matches: 3. The DNA for the CDR3 is TGTGCCAGCAGAAGACAGGGGCATAATTCACCCCTCCACTTT. Translating it yields CASRRQGHNSPLHF.